One sample yielded the 13 T cell receptor beta chains listed below, sequenced in a study of graft-versus-host responses after intestinal transplantation. Profiling relied on immunoSEQ multiplex PCR, and the TCRdb table lists in-frame clones only, not all of them. The sample consists of about 18,000 clones, more than 30% of them appearing once. Source: alloreactive CD4+ T cells from a mixed lymphocyte reaction culture, taken before intestinal transplant. Subset specified: CFSE-low proliferating T cells sorted from approximately six-day pre-transplant mixed lymphocyte reaction (GvH or HvG direction). The receptors derive from a human patient who received an intestinal transplant.

V usage is TRBV15 and J usage is TRBJ1-5; D remains unclear. This CDR3 has 15 residues. Trimming removed 0 bases at V and 7 bases at J, with 13 bases between. Germline CDR1 is LNHNV and CDR2 is YYDKDF (reference sequence). CDR3 coding DNA: TGTGCCACCAGCAGAGATCTAGGGTTTGGGCAGCCCCAGCATTTT. Amino acids: CATSRDLGFGQPQHF. The full variable domain, rest sourced from reference TRBV15 and TRBJ1-5, is DAMVIQNPRYQVTQFGKPVTLSCSQTLNHNVMYWYQQKSSQAPKLLFHYYDKDFNNEADTPDNFQSRRPNTSFCFLDIRSPGLGDTAMYLCATSRDLGFGQPQHFGDGTRLSIL.

The sample holds a few counts of this clone. This sequence joins TRBV13 and TRBJ2-5; D ambiguous. The ends were cut back, 4 bases at V and 5 bases at J, with 14 bases in the middle. CDR3 size: 14 residues. Germline-derived CDR1 and CDR2 are PRHDT and FYEKMQ (reference sequence). CDR3 coding DNA: TGTGCCAGCAGCTCGAACGGCCTCCGTGAGACCCAGTACTTC. Translation gives CASSSNGLRETQYF.

The chain recombines TRBV5-1 with TRBJ2-4; a weak D match, TRBD2 (6 bases). In germline, CDR1 is SGHRS, CDR2 YFSETQ. This CDR3 comprises 14 residues. Trimming left V 2 bases short and J 6 bases short, with 12 bases between. CDR3 residues: CASSFGGRRNIQYF. The DNA for the CDR3 is TGCGCCAGCAGCTTCGGAGGGAGGCGAAACATTCAGTACTTC.

V gene TRBV18 combines with J gene TRBJ1-4, with 7 bases identical to TRBD1. After removal of 3 bases from V and 4 bases from J, the junction contained 17 bases not matched to a gene. The CDR3 has 19 amino acids. The germline V gene encodes CDR1 KGHSH and CDR2 LQKENI. The DNA for the CDR3 is TGTGCCAGCTCACCCCGACGACAGGGACCAACCAGTGGTAATGAAAAACTGTTTTTT. Its translation: CASSPRRQGPTSGNEKLFF.

J is TRBJ1-2 and V is TRBV7-3, with 7 bases that match TRBD1. This CDR3 contains 13 residues. Germline trimming cut 6 bases from V and 4 bases from J; bases unmatched to any gene: 5. Germline V gene data show CDR1 as SGHTA and CDR2 as FQGTGA. The CDR3 nucleotides are TGTGCCAGCAGTCTGGACAGGTTCTATGGCTACACCTTC. As protein: CASSLDRFYGYTF.

The chain couples TRBV7-6 to TRBJ2-2, with D unresolved. The ends were cut back, 2 bases at V and 6 bases at J, with 7 bases in the middle. Germline V lookup: CDR1 SGHVS, CDR2 FNYEAQ. There are 13 residues in the CDR3. The CDR3 DNA reads as TGTGCCAGCAGCTTAACGGCCCCCGGGGAGCTGTTTTTT. It translates to CASSLTAPGELFF.

V and J are TRBV10-1 and TRBJ2-3; either TRBD1 or TRBD2 may supply D (6 bases each). V shed 3 bases and J shed 6 bases, with 13 bases lying between them. The CDR3 runs to 14 residues. The germline V gene encodes CDR1 WNHNN and CDR2 SYGVQD (reference sequence). The chain's CDR3 is CASSDGGRRDTQYF. CDR3 sequence (DNA): TGCGCCAGCAGTGATGGGGGGCGCAGGGATACGCAGTATTTT.

V usage is TRBV10-3 and J usage is TRBJ1-2; possibly TRBD1 for D (6 bases). Germline V gene data show CDR1 as ENHRY and CDR2 as SYGVKD. With 5 bases removed from V and 6 bases from J, the gap between germline ends came to 16 bases. The CDR3 contains 14 residues. The chain's CDR3 is CAISSSGGQDGYTF. The CDR3, as DNA: TGTGCCATCAGTTCTAGCGGGGGGCAGGATGGCTACACCTTC.

The J gene is TRBJ1-2, the V gene TRBV5-1; D remains ambiguous. The CDR3 spans 15 residues. The germline CDR1 and CDR2 sequences are SGHRS and YFSETQ. The V and J ends lost 1 base and 7 bases respectively, with 17 bases between them. CDR3 amino acids: CASSLSQSRWAGYTF. DNA for the CDR3: TGCGCCAGCAGCTTGTCTCAGTCCCGGTGGGCTGGCTACACCTTC.

The DNA of the CDR3 is TGTGCCTGGAGGGCCGCCACCTATGGCTACACCTTC. It translates to CAWRAATYGYTF. The chain employs TRBV30 and TRBJ1-2; no reliable D call. CDR3 length equals 12 residues. The V gene lost 3 bases and the J gene lost 4 bases, with 9 bases spanning the gap. Germline V CDR1 and CDR2: GTSNPN, SVGIG (reference sequence).

In DNA, the CDR3 is TGTGCCAGTAGATCGGGACTAGCCTACAATGAGCAGTTCTTC. Amino acid sequence: CASRSGLAYNEQFF. The gene calls are TRBV19 and TRBJ2-1; 8 nucleotides match TRBD2. In germline, CDR1 is LNHDA, CDR2 SQIVND (reference sequence). The CDR3 loop spans 14 amino acids. The V gene end was trimmed by 6 bases and the J gene end by 2 bases; junction bases not matched to a gene: 3.

This clone was counted only a few times. The CDR3 protein is CASSQWGTAGRAESMAFF. The CDR3 DNA reads as TGTGCCAGTAGCCAATGGGGGACAGCAGGTAGGGCAGAGTCCATGGCTTTCTTT. This sequence joins TRBV19 and TRBJ1-1, with 7 bases that match TRBD1. The germline V gene has CDR1 LNHDA and CDR2 SQIVND (reference sequence). CDR3 length: 18 amino acids. The ends lost 6 bases at V and 11 bases at J; junction bases unmatched: 27.

In its sample, this clone was seen a few times. J is TRBJ2-7 and V is TRBV5-4; D may be TRBD1 or TRBD2 (5 bases each). The CDR3 spans 16 residues. V was pared by 4 bases and J by 0 bases, with 17 bases between. The germline V gene encodes CDR1 SGHNT and CDR2 YYREEE (reference sequence). CDR3 amino acids: CASSPAGTASSYEQYF. CDR3 nucleotides: TGTGCCAGCAGCCCGGCCGGGACGGCGAGCTCCTACGAGCAGTACTTC. The full variable domain, in which reference TRBV5-4 and TRBJ2-7 provide the parts outside the CDR3, is ETGVTQSPTHLIKTRGQQVTLRCSSQSGHNTVSWYQQALGQGPQFIFQYYREEENGRGNFPPRFSGLQFPNYSSELNVNALELDDSALYLCASSPAGTASSYEQYFGPGTRLTVT.